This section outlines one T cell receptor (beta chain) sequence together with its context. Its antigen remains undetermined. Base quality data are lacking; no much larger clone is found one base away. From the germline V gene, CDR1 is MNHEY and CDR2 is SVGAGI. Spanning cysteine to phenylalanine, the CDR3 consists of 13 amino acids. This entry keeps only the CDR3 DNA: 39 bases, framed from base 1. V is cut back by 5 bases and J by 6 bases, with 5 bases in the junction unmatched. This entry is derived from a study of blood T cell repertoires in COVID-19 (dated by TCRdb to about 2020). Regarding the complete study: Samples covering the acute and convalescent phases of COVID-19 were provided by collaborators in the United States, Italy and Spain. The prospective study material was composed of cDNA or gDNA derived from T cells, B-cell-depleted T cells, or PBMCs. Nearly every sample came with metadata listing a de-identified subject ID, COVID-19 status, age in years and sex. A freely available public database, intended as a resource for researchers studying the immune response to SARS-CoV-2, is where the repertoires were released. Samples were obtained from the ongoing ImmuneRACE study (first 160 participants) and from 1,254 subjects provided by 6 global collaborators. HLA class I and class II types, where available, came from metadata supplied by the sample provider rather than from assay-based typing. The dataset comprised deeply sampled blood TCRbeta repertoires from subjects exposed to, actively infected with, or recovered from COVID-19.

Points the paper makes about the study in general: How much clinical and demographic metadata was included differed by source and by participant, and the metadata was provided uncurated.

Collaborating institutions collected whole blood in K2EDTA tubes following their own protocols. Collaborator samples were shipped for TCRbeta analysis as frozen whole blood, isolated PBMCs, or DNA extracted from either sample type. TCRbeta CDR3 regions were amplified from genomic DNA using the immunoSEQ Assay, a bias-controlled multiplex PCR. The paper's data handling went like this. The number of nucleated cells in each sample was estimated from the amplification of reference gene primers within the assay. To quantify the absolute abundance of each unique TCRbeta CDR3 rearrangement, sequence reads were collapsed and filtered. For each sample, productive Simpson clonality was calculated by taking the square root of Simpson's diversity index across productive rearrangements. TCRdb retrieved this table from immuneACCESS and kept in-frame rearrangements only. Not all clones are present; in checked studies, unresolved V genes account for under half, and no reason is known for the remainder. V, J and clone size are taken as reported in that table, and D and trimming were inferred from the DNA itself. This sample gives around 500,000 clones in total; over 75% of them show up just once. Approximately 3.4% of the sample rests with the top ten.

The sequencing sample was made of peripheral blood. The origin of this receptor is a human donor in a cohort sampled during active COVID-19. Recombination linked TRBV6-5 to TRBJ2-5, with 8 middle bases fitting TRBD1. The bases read TGTGCCAGCAGTCAGGACAGGGAAAAGACCCAGTACTTC. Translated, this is CASSQDREKTQYF.